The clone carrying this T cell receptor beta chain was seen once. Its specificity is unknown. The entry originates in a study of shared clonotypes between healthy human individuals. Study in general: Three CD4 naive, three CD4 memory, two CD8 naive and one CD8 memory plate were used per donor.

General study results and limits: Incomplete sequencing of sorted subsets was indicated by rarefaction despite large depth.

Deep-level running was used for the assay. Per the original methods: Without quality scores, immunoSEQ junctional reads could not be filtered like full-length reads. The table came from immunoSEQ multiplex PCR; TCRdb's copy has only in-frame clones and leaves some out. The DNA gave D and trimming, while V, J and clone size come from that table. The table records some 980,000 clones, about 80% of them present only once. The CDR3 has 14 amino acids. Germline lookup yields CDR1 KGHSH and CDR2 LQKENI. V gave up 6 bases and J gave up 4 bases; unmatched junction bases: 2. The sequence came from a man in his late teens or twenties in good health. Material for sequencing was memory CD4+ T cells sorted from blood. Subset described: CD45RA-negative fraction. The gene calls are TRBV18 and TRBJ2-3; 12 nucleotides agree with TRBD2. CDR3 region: CASSLAGGPDTQYF. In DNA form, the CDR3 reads TGTGCCAGCTCGCTAGCGGGAGGGCCAGATACGCAGTATTTT.